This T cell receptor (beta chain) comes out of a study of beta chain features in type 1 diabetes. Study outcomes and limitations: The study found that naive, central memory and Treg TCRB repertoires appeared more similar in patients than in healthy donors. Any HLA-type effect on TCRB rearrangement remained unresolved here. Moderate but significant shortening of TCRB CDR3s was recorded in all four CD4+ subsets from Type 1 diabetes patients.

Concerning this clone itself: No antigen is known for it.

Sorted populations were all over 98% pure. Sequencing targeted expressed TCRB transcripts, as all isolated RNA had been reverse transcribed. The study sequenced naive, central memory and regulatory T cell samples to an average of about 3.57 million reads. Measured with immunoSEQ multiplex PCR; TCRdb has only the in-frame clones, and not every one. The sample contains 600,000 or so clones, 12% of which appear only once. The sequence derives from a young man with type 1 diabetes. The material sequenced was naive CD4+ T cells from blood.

The CDR3 here is CASTSDNTIYF. CDR3 bases: TGTGCCAGCACCTCCGATAACACCATATATTTT. V is TRBV28 and J is TRBJ1-3; unclear D gene. Per the germline V gene, CDR1 is MDHEN and CDR2 is SYDVKM. The ends were cut back, 7 bases at V and 7 bases at J, with 8 bases in the middle. This CDR3 has 11 amino acids.